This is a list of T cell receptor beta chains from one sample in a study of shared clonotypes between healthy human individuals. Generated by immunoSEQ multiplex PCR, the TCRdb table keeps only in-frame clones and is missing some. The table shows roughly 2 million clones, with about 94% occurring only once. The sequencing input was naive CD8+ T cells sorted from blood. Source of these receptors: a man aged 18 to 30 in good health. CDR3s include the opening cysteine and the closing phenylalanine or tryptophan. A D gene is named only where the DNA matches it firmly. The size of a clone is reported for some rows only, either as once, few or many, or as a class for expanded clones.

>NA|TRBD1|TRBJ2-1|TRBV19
TGTGCCAGTAGTATAGACAGTGCTTCCGGGACAGGGCTTGATGAGCAGTTCTTC
CASSIDSASGTGLDEQFF
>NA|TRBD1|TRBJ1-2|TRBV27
TGTGCCAGCAGTTTAACACCGACAGGGAACTATGGCTACACCTTC
CASSLTPTGNYGYTF
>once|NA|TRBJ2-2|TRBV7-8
TGTGCCAGCAGCTTACAGGAGCTGTTTTTT
CASSLQELFF
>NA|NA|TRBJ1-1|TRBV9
TGTGCCAGCAGCGCCCTAGATCTTATTCACACTGAAGCTTTCTTT
CASSALDLIHTEAFF
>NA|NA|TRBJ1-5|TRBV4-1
TGCGCCAGCAGCCAAGTCCCCAACAGGGAAGGTCAGCCCCAGCATTTT
CASSQVPNREGQPQHF
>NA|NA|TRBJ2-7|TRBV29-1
TGCAGCGTTGTGGCGTCAGGGGGGTCCTACGAGCAGTACTTC
CSVVASGGSYEQYF
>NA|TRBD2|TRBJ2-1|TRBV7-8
TGTGCCAGCAGCTTAGGTGGGACTAGGGTTTTCCATGAGCAGTTCTTC
CASSLGGTRVFHEQFF
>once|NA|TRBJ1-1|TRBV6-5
TGTGCCAGCAGTTACTGGCAGGGGAACACTGAAGCTTTCTTT
CASSYWQGNTEAFF
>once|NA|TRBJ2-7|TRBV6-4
TGTGCCAGCAGTCCTCAGAGCTCGGCCTACGAGCAGTACTTC
CASSPQSSAYEQYF
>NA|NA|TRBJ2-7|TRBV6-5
TGTGCCAGCAGTTACGATGGAGCATCCTACGAGCAGTACTTC
CASSYDGASYEQYF
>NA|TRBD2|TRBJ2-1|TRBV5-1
TGCGCCAGCCGTGATGTGGCGGGGGTCGGCTACAATGAGCAGTTCTTC
CASRDVAGVGYNEQFF
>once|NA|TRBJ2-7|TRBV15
TGTGCCACCAGCGCTCGAACCGGCGTCTACGAGCAGTACTTC
CATSARTGVYEQYF
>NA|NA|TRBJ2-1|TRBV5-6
TGTGCCAGCAGCTATATACGAGTGCCCCTGGATGATGAGCAGTTCTTC
CASSYIRVPLDDEQFF
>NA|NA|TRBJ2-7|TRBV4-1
TGCGCCAGCAGCCACGAGGCCGACCCAATTTACGAGCAGTACTTC
CASSHEADPIYEQYF
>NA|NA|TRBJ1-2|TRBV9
TGTGCCAGCAGTCGAGTTCAGGGCCGCGAAGGCTACACCTTC
CASSRVQGREGYTF
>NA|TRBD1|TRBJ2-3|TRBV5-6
TGTGCCAGCAGCCTCCGGGACAGGGGCACAGATACGCAGTATTTT
CASSLRDRGTDTQYF
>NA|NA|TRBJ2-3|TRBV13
TGTGCCAGCAGCGCCCCAAGTTCAGATACGCAGTATTTT
CASSAPSSDTQYF
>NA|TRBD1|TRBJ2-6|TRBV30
TGTGCCGGGACAGGGATTGGGGCCAACGTCCTGACTTTC
CAGTGIGANVLTF
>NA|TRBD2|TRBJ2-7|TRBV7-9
TGTGCCAGCAGCCTGTTTGGGCGGGAGGGCCCCTCCTACGAGCAGTACTTC
CASSLFGREGPSYEQYF
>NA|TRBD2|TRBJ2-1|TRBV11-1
TGTGCCAGCAGTCGAGCGGGGGGTGAGCAGTTCTTC
CASSRAGGEQFF
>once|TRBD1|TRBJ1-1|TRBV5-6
TGTGCCAGCAGCCAACGGTATTTCGGCACAGGGGGCCGCACTGAAGCTTTCTTT
CASSQRYFGTGGRTEAFF
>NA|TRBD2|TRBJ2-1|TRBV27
TGTGCCAGCAGTAAACTAGCGGGGGGGCCAGCGTTCTTC
CASSKLAGGPAFF
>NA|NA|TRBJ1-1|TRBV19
TGTGCCAGTAGTTCGGACGGCAACACTGAAGCTTTCTTT
CASSSDGNTEAFF
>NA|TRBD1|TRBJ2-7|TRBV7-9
TGTGCCAGCAGCTTGACAGGGCCCGAGCAGTACTTC
CASSLTGPEQYF
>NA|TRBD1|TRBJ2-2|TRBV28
TGTGCCAGCAGTTTATGGGCAGGGGGCGCGACCGGGGAGCTGTTTTTT
CASSLWAGGATGELFF
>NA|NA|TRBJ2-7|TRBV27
TGTGCCAGCAGCGTGACCGGGGCCTACGAGCAGTACTTC
CASSVTGAYEQYF
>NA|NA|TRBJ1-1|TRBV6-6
TGTGCCAGCAGTTACGGCGATTGGGGTGAAGCTTTCTTT
CASSYGDWGEAFF
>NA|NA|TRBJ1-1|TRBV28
TGTGCCAGCAGTTTCGTAGCGAACACTGAAGCTTTCTTT
CASSFVANTEAFF
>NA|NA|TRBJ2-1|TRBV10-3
TGTGCCATCAAAGGCTCTGGAAACCCCGAAGGTGAGCAGTTCTTC
CAIKGSGNPEGEQFF
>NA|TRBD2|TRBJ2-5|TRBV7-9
TGTGCCAGCAGCTTCTATGGCCTAGCGGAAGAGACCCAGTACTTC
CASSFYGLAEETQYF